Following are 25 T cell receptor beta chains from one sample sequenced in a study of blood T cells in healthy people across ages. Alongside a J-beta primer mix, a sample-barcoded 5' primer served in a second PCR lasting roughly 7 to 12 cycles. TCRdb used MiXCR to reprocess the 5' RACE reads, holding one entry per CDR3 protein. The top ten clones hold 25% to 30% of a sample with about 760,000 distinct CDR3 sequences, about 56% of them seen once. Sequencing was carried out using blood. Every receptor here comes from a man aged 40-49 years in good health.

The V and J genes are TRBV6-6 and TRBJ2-2; tentatively, D is TRBD2 (5 bases). The germline gives CDR1 MNHNY, CDR2 SVGAGI (reference sequence). V shed 2 bases and J shed 7 bases, with 11 bases lying between them. CDR3 length: 14 residues. CDR3 loop: CASSYPGGFGELFF. CDR3 DNA sequence: TGTGCCAGCAGTTACCCCGGAGGATTCGGGGAGCTGTTTTTT.

This clonotype was seen only a few times. J is TRBJ2-5 and V is TRBV10-3; possible D gene TRBD1, 5 bases. The V end was cut by 5 bases, the J end by 5 bases, with 15 bases between. Germline V gene sequence: CDR1 ENHRY, CDR2 SYGVKD. The CDR3 contains 14 residues. The CDR3 is CAISLGTGLETQYF. Here the CDR3 DNA reads TGTGCCATCAGTCTGGGTACAGGCCTGGAGACCCAGTACTTC.

The chain carries TRBV28 and TRBJ2-2, with a weak D call TRBD1 (6 bases). Germline V CDR1 and CDR2: MDHEN, SYDVKM. V lost 6 bases and J lost 6, with 26 bases in between. This CDR3 contains 18 residues. The CDR3: CASRPGHLDRTHAGELFF. The CDR3 DNA reads as TGTGCCAGCAGACCCGGGCATCTCGACAGGACCCACGCCGGGGAGCTGTTTTTT.

The V call is TRBV6-5, the J call TRBJ2-7, with 7 bases that match TRBD1. Trimming at V came to 2 bases and at J to 4 bases, leaving 14 bases not matched to a gene. Looked up from germline, CDR1 is MNHEY and CDR2 is SVGAGI. The CDR3 has 17 amino acids. CDR3 sequence reads: CASSYLTADRVGYEQYF. The CDR3 DNA follows: TGTGCCAGCAGTTACCTCACGGCCGACAGGGTTGGTTACGAGCAGTACTTC.

This clonotype was picked up a small number of times. The CDR3 nucleotides are TGCAGTGCTACGTTGTCTAACTATGGCTACACCTTC. Translated, it gives CSATLSNYGYTF. The chain carries TRBV20-1 and TRBJ1-2; D not resolved. V was clipped by 4 bases and J by 0 bases, with 6 bases between them. From germline, CDR1 is DFQATT and CDR2 SNEGSKA (reference sequence). The CDR3 covers 12 residues.

V is TRBV2 and J is TRBJ1-1; the D gene is possibly TRBD1 (5 bases). Trimming removed 9 bases from V and 0 bases from J, with 11 bases in between. CDR1 is SNHLY and CDR2 is FYNNEI in the germline V gene. CDR3 length: 13 amino acids. The CDR3 spells CASKRGMNTEAFF. DNA for the CDR3: TGTGCCAGTAAACGGGGGATGAACACTGAAGCTTTCTTT.

Only a few counts were recorded for this clonotype. V is TRBV5-1 and J is TRBJ2-1; the match to TRBD1 covers 8 bases. CDR3 size: 14 residues. The V segment lost 4 bases and the J segment 7 bases; nucleotides outside the gene matches: 7. Per germline, CDR1 SGHRS and CDR2 YFSETQ. This chain's CDR3 is CASSQQGGVNEQFF. The CDR3 DNA sequence: TGCGCCAGCAGCCAACAGGGGGGCGTGAATGAGCAGTTCTTC.

The chain links TRBV5-4 to TRBJ1-6, with 11 bases matching TRBD1. V trimming: 4 bases; J trimming: 10 bases; junction bases outside the gene matches: 10. CDR3 size: 16 residues. Germline V lookup: CDR1 SGHNT, CDR2 YYREEE (reference sequence). CDR3 DNA sequence: TGTGCCAGCAGCCGTGGGACAGGGGGATTTGAATCACCCCTCCACTTT. Protein sequence: CASSRGTGGFESPLHF.

The V call is TRBV5-6, the J call TRBJ2-7; the D call may be TRBD1 or TRBD2 (5 bases each). V dropped 5 bases and J dropped 0 bases, with 18 bases sitting between them. The CDR3 covers 16 residues. The germline V gene encodes CDR1 SGHDT and CDR2 YYEEEE. CDR3 bases: TGTGCCAGCAGTCCCGTGGGGGTCTCTCACTCCTACGAGCAGTACTTC. As protein: CASSPVGVSHSYEQYF.

The chain combines TRBV5-8 with TRBJ2-3; the D is unclear. V was shortened by 6 bases and J by 1 base, with 12 bases between the two germline ends. The CDR3 has 14 amino acids. Germline V CDR1 and CDR2: SGHTS, YDEGEE. The CDR3 spells CASKTARGTDTQYF. In nucleotides, the CDR3 is TGTGCCAGCAAGACCGCACGTGGCACAGATACGCAGTATTTT.

This sequence joins TRBV5-5 and TRBJ2-7; TRBD1 is a possible D gene (6 bases). V lost 0 bases, J lost 1 base, and 14 bases lay in between. The CDR3 has 16 amino acids. From germline, CDR1 is SGHKS and CDR2 YYEKEE (reference sequence). The CDR3 DNA reads as TGTGCCAGCAGCTTGGAGCTGGACACAGGGTCCTACGAGCAGTACTTC. It yields the protein CASSLELDTGSYEQYF.

This clonotype was counted a single time. The CDR3, as DNA: TGTGCCAGCAGTTACTCGGGGGTAACAGGGAATCCGGGTTTGGAGACCCAGTACTTC. Translation: CASSYSGVTGNPGLETQYF. The J gene is TRBJ2-7, the V gene TRBV6-5, with D maybe TRBD1 (6 bases). The assigned J gene may be wrong: the sequence end matches TRBJ2-5 better. Germline CDR1 reads MNHEY; CDR2 reads SVGAGI. This CDR3 is 19 amino acids long.

This chain links TRBV12-5 with TRBJ2-3, with D hard to call. Deletions cut 9 bases from V and 2 bases from J, with 12 bases between. The CDR3 runs 13 residues. The V gene's germline CDR1 is LGHNT and CDR2 FRNRAP. The CDR3 DNA is TGTGCTAGCCGTAGGAGAAACACAGATACGCAGTATTTT. As protein: CASRRRNTDTQYF.

This clonotype was found a few times. This chain uses TRBV24-1 with TRBJ2-3, with D unresolved. Germline V gene data show CDR1 as KGHDR and CDR2 as SFDVKD. V lost 1 base to trimming and J lost 2 bases, with 3 bases between them. The CDR3 has 13 residues. CDR3 sequence: CATSDLFTDTQYF. The CDR3, as DNA: TGTGCCACCAGTGATTTATTCACAGATACGCAGTATTTT.

A note on this clonotype: This CDR3 is missing its conserved last phenylalanine or tryptophan, likely due to a read error. This chain links TRBV6-6 with TRBJ2-7; D is uncertain. The length of the CDR3 is 13 residues. Trimming stripped 8 bases from V and 0 bases from J, with 11 bases between. Germline V gene sequence: CDR1 MNHNY, CDR2 SVGAGI (reference sequence). CDR3 DNA sequence: TGTGCCAGCTCCCCCTCTAGCTCCTACGAGCAGTACTTG. This translates into CASSPSSSYEQYL.

This chain uses TRBV4-2 with TRBJ1-6; D is unclear. CDR3 length equals 16 residues. Germline V gene sequence: CDR1 LGHNA, CDR2 YNFKEQ. V lost 1 base and J 10 bases, leaving 17 bases between the germline ends. CDR3 in amino acids: CASSQVSSQLVSPLHF. DNA for the CDR3: TGTGCCAGCAGCCAAGTGTCTTCCCAGCTCGTCTCACCCCTCCACTTT.

V is TRBV2 and J is TRBJ1-1; D may be TRBD1 (5 bases). CDR1 and CDR2 (germline): SNHLY, FYNNEI. Trimming removed 6 bases at V and 6 bases at J, with 11 bases between. This CDR3 comprises 12 residues. The CDR3 loop reads CASRVFRAEAFF. In nucleotides, the CDR3 is TGTGCCAGCAGAGTCTTCAGGGCTGAAGCTTTCTTT.

The chain carries TRBV3-1 and TRBJ1-2; the D gene is possibly TRBD1 (5 bases). There are 15 residues in the CDR3. The germline V gene encodes CDR1 LGHDT and CDR2 YNNKEL (reference sequence). V was shortened by 4 bases and J by 4 bases, with 16 bases between the two germline ends. The CDR3 spells CASSLAQGNFYGYTF. CDR3 nucleotides: TGTGCCAGCAGCCTAGCCCAGGGTAATTTCTATGGCTACACCTTC.

This clonotype was observed a few times. J is TRBJ2-7 and V is TRBV20-1; 12 nucleotides match TRBD2. The CDR3 has 15 residues. J was trimmed by 2 bases and V by 4 bases; bases with no gene match: 6. Germline V CDR1 and CDR2: DFQATT, SNEGSKA (reference sequence). The CDR3 region has the DNA TGCAGTGCTATCCCCACTAGCGGGGGGACCTACGAGCAGTACTTC. It specifies CSAIPTSGGTYEQYF.

V gene TRBV7-9 combines with J gene TRBJ2-7, with TRBD1 matching over 9 bases. Unmatched junction bases numbered 11, after V lost 5 bases and J lost 3 bases. Germline loops: CDR1 SEHNR, CDR2 FQNEAQ (reference sequence). This CDR3 contains 16 residues. In nucleotides, the CDR3 is TGTGCCAGCAGCCGCACAACGGGACAGGGAGTCTACGAGCAGTACTTC. This codes for CASSRTTGQGVYEQYF.

The chain recombines TRBV3-1 with TRBJ2-7, with a tentative D call TRBD2 (5 bases). This CDR3 has 15 amino acids. Germline V gene lookup returns CDR1 LGHDT and CDR2 YNNKEL (reference sequence). V shed 2 bases and J shed 1 base, with 12 bases lying between them. For the CDR3, the DNA is TGTGCCAGCAGCCAATGGAGGCCAAGGTCCTACGAGCAGTACTTC. Its translation: CASSQWRPRSYEQYF.

The rearrangement joins TRBV19 to TRBJ2-5, with TRBD1 identical over 8 bases. Germline lookup yields CDR1 LNHDA and CDR2 SQIVND (reference sequence). CDR3 length: 16 residues. V lost 1 base to trimming and J lost 11 bases; unmatched junction nucleotides: 15. DNA for the CDR3: TGTGCCAGTAGTATAGCCCAAAATCCAGGGGGCAATGAGCAGTACTTC. It yields the protein CASSIAQNPGGNEQYF.

The chain combines TRBV24-1 with TRBJ2-2; 9 bases line up with TRBD1. V lost 10 bases, J lost 4 bases, and 6 bases stayed unmatched. Germline V CDR1 and CDR2: KGHDR, SFDVKD. The CDR3 spans 14 residues. CDR3 in amino acids: CATGQTGGTGELFF. In DNA, the CDR3 is TGTGCCACGGGGCAGACAGGGGGCACCGGGGAGCTGTTTTTT.

The chain joins TRBV5-1 to TRBJ1-1, with TRBD1 identical over 7 bases. CDR1 and CDR2 (germline): SGHRS, YFSETQ. The CDR3 sequence is 17 residues long. J lost 5 bases, V lost 4 bases, and 17 bases had no gene match. CDR3 residues: CASSPGQELLIWTEAFF. Written as DNA, the CDR3 is TGCGCCAGCAGCCCCGGACAGGAGTTACTTATTTGGACTGAAGCTTTCTTT.

The chain joins TRBV7-2 to TRBJ2-7, with 8 nucleotides matching TRBD2. Matching the DNA end better, TRBJ2-5 makes the J call doubtful. Germline CDR1 reads SGHTA; CDR2 reads FQGNSA. The CDR3 has 15 residues. CDR3 nucleotide sequence: TGTGCCAGCAGCCTAATTGGGCCGGGGGGGGAGACCCAGTACTTC. Residues: CASSLIGPGGETQYF.